Each of the 14 T cell receptor beta chains below was sequenced from the same sample in a study of shared clonotypes between healthy human individuals. This table comes from immunoSEQ multiplex PCR, and its TCRdb copy is limited to in-frame clones, with some not included. Of around 2.1 million clones listed, about 92% are singletons. Naive CD8 cells lacked CD45RO, underwent positive selection for CCR7 and left out terminally differentiated effector memory CD45RA+ cells. The source material was naive CD8+ T cells from PBMCs. Source of these receptors: a young man in good health. Some clones in this sample may be carry-over from other donors' samples.

Points on this clone: Other DNA sequences in the sample encode the same CDR3. The chain joins TRBV15 to TRBJ2-7; 8 nucleotides agree with TRBD1. Germline V gene sequence: CDR1 LNHNV, CDR2 YYDKDF (reference sequence). Trimming at V came to 3 bases and at J to 4 bases, leaving 5 bases not matched to a gene. The CDR3 sequence is 14 residues long. The CDR3 protein is CATSRGRTGYEQYF. CDR3 coding DNA: TGTGCCACCAGCAGGGGAAGGACAGGGTACGAGCAGTACTTC.

This chain uses TRBV28 with TRBJ2-1; TRBD2 might be the D (5 bases). Per germline, CDR1 MDHEN and CDR2 SYDVKM. The CDR3 loop spans 17 amino acids. Trimming removed 6 bases from V and 10 bases from J, with 28 bases in between. The CDR3 here is CASRPLLALPGEAEQFF. The CDR3 DNA reads TGTGCCAGCAGGCCGCTTCTAGCCCTACCTGGTGAGGCGGAGCAGTTCTTC.

The V and J genes are TRBV9 and TRBJ2-1; D may be TRBD2 (6 bases). Germline-derived CDR1 and CDR2 are SGDLS and YYNGEE. The ends were cut back, 4 bases at V and 0 bases at J, with 17 bases in the middle. The CDR3 totals 17 residues. CDR3 nucleotides: TGTGCCAGCAGCCACGGTAGGGCGACTAGCTCCTACAATGAGCAGTTCTTC. This sequence encodes CASSHGRATSSYNEQFF.

Details on this clone: This same CDR3 is encoded by further DNA sequences in the sample. The chain carries TRBV28 and TRBJ2-1; the D is unclear. The CDR3 has 13 residues. The germline CDR1 and CDR2 sequences are MDHEN and SYDVKM. Trimming took 3 bases from V and 4 from J, leaving 7 bases between them. The CDR3 DNA reads as TGTGCCAGCAGTTTGGGCCCGTACAATGAGCAGTTCTTC. Encoded protein: CASSLGPYNEQFF.

The chain couples TRBV30 to TRBJ1-2, with a tentative D call TRBD1 (5 bases). The ends were cut back, 5 bases at V and 2 bases at J, with 12 bases in the middle. This CDR3 is 13 amino acids long. Germline CDR1 GTSNPN, CDR2 SVGIG (reference sequence). This chain's CDR3 is CAWSQGVNYGYTF. DNA of the CDR3: TGTGCCTGGTCTCAGGGTGTCAACTATGGCTACACCTTC.

This chain links TRBV6-5 with TRBJ1-2; D uncertain. CDR1 MNHEY and CDR2 SVGAGI come from the germline V gene. With 6 bases removed from V and 8 bases from J, the gap between germline ends came to 10 bases. The CDR3 loop spans 11 amino acids. Written as DNA, the CDR3 is TGTGCCAGCAGGGCGATCACCGGCTACACCTTC. Translation: CASRAITGYTF.

This clone has a single count. The chain carries TRBV19 and TRBJ1-5; tentatively, D is TRBD1 (6 bases). Germline CDR1 and CDR2: LNHDA and SQIVND (reference sequence). V lost 4 bases to trimming and J lost 1 base, with 14 bases between them. This CDR3 is built from 16 residues. CDR3 nucleotides: TGTGCCAGTAGTACTGGGACACCTACGAGCAATCAGCCCCAGCATTTT. Amino acid sequence: CASSTGTPTSNQPQHF. Supplemented by reference TRBV19 and TRBJ1-5, the full variable domain reads DGGITQSPKYLFRKEGQNVTLSCEQNLNHDAMYWYRQDPGQGLRLIYYSQIVNDFQKGDIAEGYSVSREKKESFPLTVTSAQKNPTAFYLCASSTGTPTSNQPQHFGDGTRLSIL.

The chain recombines TRBV6-1 with TRBJ1-1; a weak D match, TRBD1 (6 bases). The V gene lost 2 bases and the J gene lost 1 base, with 11 bases spanning the gap. The CDR3 spans 15 residues. Germline CDR1 and CDR2: MNHNS and SASEGT. The CDR3 reads CASSESGQPNTEAFF. In DNA form, the CDR3 reads TGTGCCAGCAGTGAATCGGGACAACCGAACACTGAAGCTTTCTTT.

The rearrangement joins TRBV7-7 to TRBJ2-2; D possibly corresponds to TRBD1 (6 bases). Germline CDR1 and CDR2: SSHAT and FNYEAQ (reference sequence). V was clipped by 4 bases and J by 3 bases, with 15 bases between them. This CDR3 has 16 residues. This CDR3 reads CASSYRSGQDTGELFF. The CDR3 nucleotides read TGTGCCAGCAGCTATCGCTCGGGACAAGACACCGGGGAGCTGTTTTTT.

This rearrangement joins TRBV7-9 to TRBJ2-3; D is unresolved. Trimming removed 1 base at V and 8 bases at J, with 7 bases between. The CDR3 covers 12 residues. Per the germline V gene, CDR1 is SEHNR and CDR2 is FQNEAQ (reference sequence). This CDR3 is CASSLVDLTQYF. CDR3 sequence (DNA): TGTGCCAGCAGCTTAGTAGACCTTACGCAGTATTTT. Full variable domain (remainder filled in from reference TRBV7-9 and TRBJ2-3): DTGVSQNPRHKITKRGQNVTFRCDPISEHNRLYWYRQTLGQGPEFLTYFQNEAQLEKSRLLSDRFSAERPKGSFSTLEIQRTEQGDSAMYLCASSLVDLTQYFGPGTRLTVL.

The chain is built from TRBV27 and TRBJ1-4, with 11 bases matching TRBD1. The germline V gene has CDR1 MNHEY and CDR2 SMNVEV (reference sequence). J was trimmed by 8 bases and V by 1 base; bases with no gene match: 3. The CDR3 contains 15 residues. The CDR3 spells CASSLLGQGVEKLFF. In DNA, the CDR3 is TGTGCCAGCAGTTTATTGGGACAGGGGGTGGAAAAACTGTTTTTT.

V is TRBV28 and J is TRBJ1-2; weak D call: TRBD1 (5 bases). The CDR3 runs 14 residues. Per the germline V gene, CDR1 is MDHEN and CDR2 is SYDVKM. Between the trimmed V and J ends, which lost 6 bases and 6 bases, there was a span of 17 bases. Here the CDR3 reads CASSLWDQRNGYTF. CDR3 coding DNA: TGTGCCAGCAGCCTCTGGGACCAGAGGAATGGCTACACCTTC.

The rearrangement joins TRBV15 to TRBJ1-5, with D perhaps matching TRBD1 (5 bases). Deletions cut 0 bases from V and 5 bases from J, with 8 bases between. Germline CDR1 is LNHNV and CDR2 is YYDKDF (reference sequence). The CDR3 totals 14 residues. The CDR3 sequence: CATSREGRDQPQHF. Written as DNA, the CDR3 is TGTGCCACCAGCAGAGAAGGCAGGGATCAGCCCCAGCATTTT. Full variable domain (outside the CDR3, taken from reference TRBV15 and TRBJ1-5): DAMVIQNPRYQVTQFGKPVTLSCSQTLNHNVMYWYQQKSSQAPKLLFHYYDKDFNNEADTPDNFQSRRPNTSFCFLDIRSPGLGDTAMYLCATSREGRDQPQHFGDGTRLSIL.

Only a few counts were recorded for this clone. A junction end diverges from the germline sequence, so it may reflect a read error. The chain is built from TRBV4-1 and TRBJ1-4; no reliable D call. This CDR3 region has 16 residues. Germline CDR1 and CDR2: MGHRA and YSYEKL. The CDR3 reads CASSQDPPGSTSKLFF. The CDR3 DNA reads TGCGCCAGCAGCCAAGATCCCCCAGGTTCAACTTCAAAATTGTTTTTT.